Below are 2 T cell receptor beta chains sequenced from a single sample in a study of shared clonotypes between healthy human individuals (TCRdb year 2020). The method was the immunoSEQ multiplex PCR assay. The immuneACCESS repertoire file appears here via TCRdb, limited to in-frame rearrangements. These files lack a portion of the clones; in checked studies, under half of the deficit traces to unresolved V genes, and the cause of the others is not known. This sample gives more than 1,200,000 clones in total; 98% of them show up just once. The ten largest clones capture approximately 0.38% of the sample. The sequenced sample was naive CD4+ T cells sorted from blood. The sample's cell subset or site label is to be understood as: CD45RA+ positively selected. Every receptor here comes from a man aged 25-40 years in good health.

This rearrangement joins TRBV12-5 to TRBJ2-1; D possibly corresponds to TRBD1 (6 bases). CDR3 length: 13 residues. Germline V gene sequence: CDR1 LGHNT, CDR2 FRNRAP. V lost 2 bases, J lost 9 bases, and 11 bases lay in between. CDR3 nucleotides: TGTGCTAGTGGTTTGCTGGGGGCGGGTGAGCAGTTCTTC. It specifies CASGLLGAGEQFF.

This clone was recorded only once. This chain links TRBV7-8 with TRBJ2-3; D call uncertain. V was pared by 5 bases and J by 5 bases, with 11 bases between. This CDR3 comprises 13 residues. The germline gives CDR1 SGHVS, CDR2 FQNEAQ. CDR3 DNA sequence: TGTGCCAGCAGCACGGACCAGGAAGATACGCAGTATTTT. Its protein is CASSTDQEDTQYF.